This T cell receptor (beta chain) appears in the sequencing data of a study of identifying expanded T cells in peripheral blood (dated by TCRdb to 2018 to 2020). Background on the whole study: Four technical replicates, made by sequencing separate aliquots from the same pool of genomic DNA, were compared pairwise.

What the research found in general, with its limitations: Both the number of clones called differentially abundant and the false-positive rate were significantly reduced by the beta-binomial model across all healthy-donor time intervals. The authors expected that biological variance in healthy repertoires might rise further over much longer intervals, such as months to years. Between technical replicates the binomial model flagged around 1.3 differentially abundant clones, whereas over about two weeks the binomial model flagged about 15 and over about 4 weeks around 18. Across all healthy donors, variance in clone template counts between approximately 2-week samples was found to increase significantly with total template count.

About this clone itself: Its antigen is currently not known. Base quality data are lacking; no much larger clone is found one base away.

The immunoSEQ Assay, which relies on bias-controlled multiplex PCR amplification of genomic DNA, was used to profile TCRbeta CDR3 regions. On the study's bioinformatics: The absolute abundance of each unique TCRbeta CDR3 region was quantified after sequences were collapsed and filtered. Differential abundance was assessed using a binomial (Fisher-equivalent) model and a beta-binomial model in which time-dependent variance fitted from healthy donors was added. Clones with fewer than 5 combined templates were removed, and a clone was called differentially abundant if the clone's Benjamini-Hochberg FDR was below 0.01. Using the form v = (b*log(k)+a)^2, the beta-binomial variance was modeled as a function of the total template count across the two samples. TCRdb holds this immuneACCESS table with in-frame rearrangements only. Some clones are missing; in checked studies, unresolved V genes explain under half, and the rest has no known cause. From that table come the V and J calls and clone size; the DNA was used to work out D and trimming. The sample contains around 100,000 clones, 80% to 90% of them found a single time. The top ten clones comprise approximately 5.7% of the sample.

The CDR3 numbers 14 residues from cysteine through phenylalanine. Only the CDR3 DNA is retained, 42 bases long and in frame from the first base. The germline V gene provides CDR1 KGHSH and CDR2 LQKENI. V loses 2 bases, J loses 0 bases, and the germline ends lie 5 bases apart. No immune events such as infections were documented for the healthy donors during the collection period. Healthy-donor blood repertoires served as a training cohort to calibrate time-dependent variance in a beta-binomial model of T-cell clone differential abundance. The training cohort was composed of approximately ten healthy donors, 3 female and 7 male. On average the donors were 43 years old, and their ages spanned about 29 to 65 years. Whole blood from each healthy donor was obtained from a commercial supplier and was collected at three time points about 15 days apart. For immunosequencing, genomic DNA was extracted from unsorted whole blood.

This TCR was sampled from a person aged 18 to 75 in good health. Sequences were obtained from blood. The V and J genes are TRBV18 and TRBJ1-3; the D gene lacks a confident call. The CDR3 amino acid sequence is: CASSPAPSGNTIYF. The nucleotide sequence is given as TGTGCCAGCTCACCAGCGCCCTCTGGAAACACCATATATTTT.